The clone carrying this T cell receptor (beta chain) was seen once. Trimming pared 3 bases from V and 7 bases from J, leaving 18 bases between. This CDR3 region has 15 residues. The germline V gene encodes CDR1 MGHRA and CDR2 YSYEKL. The record originates from a study of blood T cell repertoires in COVID-19. For the study at large: Specimens from acute and convalescent COVID-19 originated in the United States, Italy and Spain. From T cells, B-cell-depleted T cells, or PBMCs came the material, which was cDNA or gDNA.

In the original workflow: Reference gene primer amplification in the assay estimated nucleated cell counts. The assay was immunoSEQ multiplex PCR, and TCRdb's table has in-frame clones only and misses some. That table is the source of V, J and clone size, and D and trimming were worked out from the DNA. The repertoire holds about 190,000 clones, with around 84% as singletons. The sequenced sample consisted of peripheral blood. The genes are TRBV4-1 and TRBJ2-5; D is possibly TRBD2 (6 bases). This clonotype was obtained from a man aged 35 to 55 with active or convalescent COVID-19. DNA for the CDR3: TGCGCCAGCAGCCACCCTACGGGGGAGTCCGGGACCCAGTACTTC. Protein sequence: CASSHPTGESGTQYF.